This T cell receptor beta chain stems from a study of T-cell reconstitution after alpha-beta-depleted transplantation in children (dated by TCRdb to 2016 to 2017). In terms of the full investigation: Using TCR repertoire profiling, the study followed T-cell immune reconstitution in a quantitative way in children after TCRalphabeta/CD19-depleted allogeneic hematopoietic cell transplantation. Overall results and qualifications from the work: The frequencies of hyperexpanded clones fell over the following months, and after one year, T-cell counts and TCRbeta diversity were mostly attributed to newly produced T cells. In some patients, the high TCRbeta diversity seen at day 60 was put down to recipient T cells and intrathymic progenitors that had survived conditioning. The apparently early alphabetaT-cell count recovery about two months after transplant was reportedly dependent on only several hundred rapidly expanded clones derived from non-depleted graft cells.

The CDR3 sequence holds 14 residues, the cysteine and phenylalanine included. Here the CDR3 DNA is all that survives: 42 bases in frame from base 1. Trimming removed 0 bases from V and 6 bases from J, leaving 12 bases between the germline ends. From a lookup of the germline V gene, CDR1 and CDR2 are LGHNA and YSLEER. This clonotype was observed a handful of times. Its antigen is not yet known. No base-level quality is on record; no much larger clone is a single base apart. The library was built by means of PCR. The sequencing machine was an Illumina HiSeq 2500. TCR libraries were prepared with molecular barcoding, using unique molecular identifiers to normalize TCRbeta repertoire quantification. TCRdb itself trimmed the public reads at Q25 with fastp, ran MiXCR and retained productive beta chains. Rows are unified per CDR3 protein, each entry keeping the most common DNA and genes. Across this sample there are just over 950,000 distinct CDR3 sequences, with roughly 29% seen only once. The top ten constitute 28% of the sample.

What this sample's treatment or condition label stands for: allogeneic hematopoietic cell transplantation with graft depleted of TCRalphabeta T cells and CD19 B cells. The children who served as transplant recipients had been given grafts of TCRalphabeta/CD19-depleted allogeneic hematopoietic cells. The receptor comes from a boy less than two years old who had a stem cell transplant for SCID, so the T cells may come from the graft donor. Rearrangement joined TRBV4-3 to TRBJ2-7, with TRBD2 as a weak D call on 5 bases. The specimen comprised PBMCs, mostly from graft donor cells, sampled 360 days after TCRalphabeta/CD19-depleted stem cell transplant. The DNA reads as follows: TGCGCCAGCAGCCAAGATCGGGGAGCCGGCGAGCAGTACTTC. Its protein reads: CASSQDRGAGEQYF.